The sequence of this T cell receptor beta chain was determined in a study of brain metastases from non-small cell lung cancer. This clone was counted a few times. Its antigen is unknown. Points from the study as a whole: Fewer infiltrating T cells were found in brain metastases than primaries. In roughly 60% of brain metastases, T-cell clones were expanded compared with matched primary tumors. Brain metastases shared most TCR repertoire with primaries, with sparse T cells.

The assay was immunoSEQ multiplex PCR, and TCRdb's table has in-frame clones only and misses some. The sample holds about 1,600 clones; 84% are singletons and the top ten take 17%. The CDR3 has 11 residues. The receptor's source is a donor at least 40 years old with non-small cell lung cancer. The sample was primary lung tumor tissue. V is TRBV21-1 and J is TRBJ2-3. TRBV21-1 is annotated as a pseudogene. Here the CDR3 reads CARGGTDTQYF. Here the CDR3 DNA reads TGTGCCAGGGGGGGCACAGATACGCAGTATTTT.